This T cell receptor beta chain originates from a study of T cell changes during pregnancy in multiple sclerosis. The CDR3 length is 14 residues. The junction had 7 bases not matched to a gene; V was cut back by 3 bases and J by 8 bases. Germline values: CDR1 MGHRA, CDR2 YSYEKL. The assay was immunoSEQ multiplex PCR, and TCRdb's table has in-frame clones only and misses some. This sample has 15,000 to 20,000 clones, with over 80% found just once. This chain links TRBV4-1 with TRBJ2-1; 7 positions match TRBD1. Sequencing used CD8+ T cells from peripheral blood mononuclear cells, obtained after pregnancy. The sequence derives from a female donor in good health, enrolled as a control in a pregnancy study. This CDR3 reads CASSQPGQRDEQFF. CDR3 sequence (DNA): TGCGCCAGCAGCCAGCCGGGACAGAGGGATGAGCAGTTCTTC.